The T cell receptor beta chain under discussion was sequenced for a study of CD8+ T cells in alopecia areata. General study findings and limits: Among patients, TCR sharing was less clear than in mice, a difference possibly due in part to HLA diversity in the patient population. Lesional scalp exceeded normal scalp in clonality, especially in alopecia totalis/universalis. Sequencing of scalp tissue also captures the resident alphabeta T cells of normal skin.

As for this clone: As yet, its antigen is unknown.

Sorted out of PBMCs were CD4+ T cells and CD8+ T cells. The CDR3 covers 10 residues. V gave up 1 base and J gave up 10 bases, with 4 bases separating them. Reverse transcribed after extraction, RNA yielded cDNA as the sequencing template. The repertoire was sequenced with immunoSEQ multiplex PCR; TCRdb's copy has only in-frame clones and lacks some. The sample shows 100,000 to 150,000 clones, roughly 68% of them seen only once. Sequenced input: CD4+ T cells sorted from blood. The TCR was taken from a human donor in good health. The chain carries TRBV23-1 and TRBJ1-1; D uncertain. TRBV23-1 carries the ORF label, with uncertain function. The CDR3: CASSQWGAFF. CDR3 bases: TGCGCCAGCAGTCAATGGGGAGCTTTCTTT.